The T cell receptor beta chain under discussion was sequenced for a study of T-cell reconstitution after alpha-beta-depleted transplantation in children. This clonotype has a handful of counts. The antigen remains unidentified. Preparing the TCRbeta library involved the use of unique molecular identifiers. TCRdb re-derived calls from the PCR reads in MiXCR, one entry per CDR3 protein. The profile covers more than 400,000 distinct CDR3 sequences, with about 40% appearing a single time and 27% taken by the ten largest. The V segment lost 4 bases and the J segment 4 bases; nucleotides outside the gene matches: 5. This CDR3 has 15 residues. CDR1 and CDR2 (germline): MDHEN, SYDVKM. Study-wide findings and caveats: Several hundred expanded graft clones reportedly gave rise to the alpha-beta T cells present about two months after transplant.

This chain connects TRBV28 to TRBJ2-5, with 11 bases aligning to TRBD1. This clonotype was obtained from a girl aged 2 to 10 with aplastic anemia, due to receive a stem cell transplant. The input for sequencing was PBMCs, taken before TCRalphabeta/CD19-depleted stem cell transplant. The CDR3 bases are TGTGCCAGCAGTTCCGACGGGACAGGGGGAGAGACCCAGTACTTC. Translated: CASSSDGTGGETQYF.